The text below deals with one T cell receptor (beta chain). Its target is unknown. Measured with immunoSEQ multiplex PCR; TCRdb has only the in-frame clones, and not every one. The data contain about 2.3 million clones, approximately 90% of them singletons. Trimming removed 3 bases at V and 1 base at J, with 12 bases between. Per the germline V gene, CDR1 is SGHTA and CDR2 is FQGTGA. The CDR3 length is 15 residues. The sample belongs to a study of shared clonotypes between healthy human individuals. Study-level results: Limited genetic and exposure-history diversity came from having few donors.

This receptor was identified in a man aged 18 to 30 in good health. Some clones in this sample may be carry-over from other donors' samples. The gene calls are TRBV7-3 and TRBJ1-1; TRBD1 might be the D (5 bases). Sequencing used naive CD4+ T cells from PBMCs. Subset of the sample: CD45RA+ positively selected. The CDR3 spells CASSFLGGRNTEAFF. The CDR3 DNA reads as TGTGCCAGCAGCTTCCTTGGGGGACGGAACACTGAAGCTTTCTTT.